This entry features one TCR beta chain sequence. The antigen is not known. The data originate from a study of OX40 agonist ivuxolimab in advanced cancers. Study-wide findings and caveats: At 0.1 to 3.0 mg/kg and by week 6, clonal expansion occurred in CD4+ and CD8+ blood T cells.

TCRdb's table, derived via immunoSEQ multiplex PCR, lists solely in-frame clones and lacks some. The sample lists 65,000 to 85,000 clones; roughly 89% were seen once. CDR3 length: 14 amino acids. Germline CDR1 MNHNY, CDR2 SVGAGI (reference sequence). V was cut by 7 bases and J by 1 base, with 10 bases left in between. J is TRBJ2-2 and V is TRBV6-6; D perhaps matches TRBD2 (5 bases). The sequencing used CD4+ or CD8+ T cells sorted from blood, collected in a trial of the OX40 agonist ivuxolimab. This TCR came from an adult with an advanced solid tumor such as melanoma, head and neck, liver or kidney cancer. CDR3 sequence reads: CASTEGRNTGELFF. The CDR3 bases are TGTGCCAGCACAGAGGGCCGGAACACCGGGGAGCTGTTTTTT.